This TCR beta chain comes out of a study of blood T cell repertoires in COVID-19. Study summary: T cells, B-cell-depleted T cells, or PBMCs supplied cDNA or gDNA.

Generated by immunoSEQ multiplex PCR, the TCRdb table keeps only in-frame clones and is missing some. The repertoire has approximately 150,000 clones, roughly 84% of them found once; the top ten carry 1.4%. Trimming shortened V by 4 bases and J by 7 bases, and 13 bases separated the two germline ends. Germline CDR1 LGHDT, CDR2 YNNKEL (reference sequence). The CDR3 consists of 13 residues. The chain employs TRBV3-1 (or the pseudogene TRBV3-2) and TRBJ1-1; no reliable D call. The material sequenced was peripheral blood. The TCR comes from a man aged 55-75 years with acute or convalescent COVID-19. CDR3 residues: CASSPESRGEAFF. The CDR3 bases are TGTGCCAGCAGCCCTGAAAGTCGGGGTGAAGCTTTCTTT.